This T cell receptor beta chain comes out of a study of T cells in Graves' hyperthyroidism and ophthalmopathy. The study's findings and limits: Ophthalmopathy was told apart from stable hyperthyroidism by a 13 V-J model. Ophthalmopathy got predicted by the model a median 6.5 months before its onset. Blood samples included most of the expanded thyroid clonotypes exceeding 0.001.

For this clonotype: Its antigen is not identified. Just one base apart from a much larger clone, this may be a read error.

TCR beta CDR3 region amplification was performed from RNA transcripts. In the first-round RT-PCR of the TCR CDR3, the HTBI primer set was used. TCRdb redid the calling of the multiplex PCR reads with MiXCR, one entry per CDR3 protein. The sample holds some 570,000 distinct CDR3 sequences, 15% to 20% seen once. The CDR3 runs 18 residues. Germline assignment: CDR1 MNHNS and CDR2 SASEGT. Out of 10 ml of fresh peripheral blood came the PBMCs. This receptor was obtained from a woman aged 18-29 years with Graves' ophthalmopathy. Sequencing used blood. The chain recombines TRBV6-1 with TRBJ2-1, with TRBD2 matching over 9 bases. This CDR3 is CASSGQTSGLSSHNEQFF. The CDR3 coding sequence is TGTGCCAGCAGTGGCCAGACTAGCGGTTTGAGCTCCCACAATGAGCAGTTCTTC.